The present T cell receptor (beta chain) was sequenced within a study of Tregs in tolerant kidney transplant recipients. Recipients received nonmyeloablative bone marrow transplants from related graft donors, with transient mixed chimerism. This table comes from immunoSEQ multiplex PCR, and its TCRdb copy is limited to in-frame clones, with some not included. The sample includes tens of thousands of clones, over 80% seen only once; the top ten take 13% to 15%. J gave up 0 bases and V 4 bases, and 5 bases lay outside the gene matches. This CDR3 comprises 15 residues. In germline, CDR1 is LGHNA, CDR2 YNFKEQ.

The sequence was collected from a human patient who received a combined kidney and bone marrow transplant. T cells may partly derive from the graft donor. This chain connects TRBV4-2 to TRBJ2-7; 8 bases match TRBD1. This material consisted of CD8+ T cells from blood (PBMCs), taken 24 months after the transplant. The CDR3 region is CASSPPGQASYEQYF. DNA for the CDR3: TGTGCCAGCAGCCCGCCGGGACAGGCCTCCTACGAGCAGTACTTC.